The clone carrying this T cell receptor beta chain was seen just once. Its target is unknown. Definite or probable Susac syndrome was diagnosed using recently defined diagnostic criteria. Per the germline V gene, CDR1 is KGHSH and CDR2 is LQKENI. There are 17 residues in the CDR3. V lost 6 bases and J lost 7; bases outside the gene matches: 15. The record originates from a study of CD8 T cells in Susac syndrome. On the study more broadly: Blood was drawn from Susac syndrome patients while they were therapy-naive, on corticosteroids, or on intravenous immunoglobulin alone. Study-wide results and limits: The study's TCR sequencing and HLA analysis drew on a certain number of individuals. That number was acknowledged as relatively small.

RNA, at roughly 0.5 to 1 ug, was reverse transcribed with random hexamers. Amplification of TCR beta CDR3 used immunoSEQ multiplex PCR across 54 Vbeta and 13 Jbeta. TCRdb used MiXCR to reprocess the immunoSEQ multiplex PCR reads, holding one entry per CDR3 protein. The sample records roughly 250,000 distinct CDR3 sequences, 90% to 96% being singletons. The material sequenced was CD4+ T cells from PBMCs. This clonotype was obtained from a human donor with Susac syndrome. The V gene is TRBV18, the J gene TRBJ2-7, with 13 bases identical to TRBD2. The CDR3 loop reads CASSRINGLAGVGEQYF. In DNA form, the CDR3 reads TGTGCCAGCTCCCGAATAAACGGACTAGCGGGAGTAGGGGAGCAGTACTTC.